This record covers a single T cell receptor beta chain. Its antigen is currently unknown. This specimen belongs to a study of T cell repertoires in cytomegalovirus infection. Broader study findings: Clonotype analysis showed dominance of the ex vivo response by HLA-C-restricted CMV-specific TCR beta clonotypes.

Germline CDR1 and CDR2: SGHVS and FNYEAQ. V was cut by 1 base and J by 6 bases, with 28 bases left in between. The CDR3 contains 20 residues. TCRdb itself ran the reads through MiXCR, one entry per CDR3 protein. Among just under 500,000 distinct CDR3 sequences listed, around 30% were seen once. Sequences were derived from cultured PBMCs, sampled from culture after CMV antigen stimulation. The chain recombines TRBV7-6 with TRBJ2-1; D unclear. This TCR was recovered from a human donor in good health (CMV status not recorded). Some clones in this sample may be carry-over from other donors' samples. CDR3 protein: CASSLGPRWAEASSGNEQFF. DNA for the CDR3: TGTGCCAGCAGCTTAGGCCCCCGATGGGCAGAAGCAAGCTCCGGCAATGAGCAGTTCTTC.